This T cell receptor (beta chain) was obtained from a study of cytomegalovirus exposure and HLA in healthy donors. CDR1 is MDHEN and CDR2 is SYDVKM in the germline V gene. V was pared by 7 bases and J by 7 bases, with 23 bases between. This CDR3 comprises 15 residues. The study, taken as a whole, reports: Reports described diagnosis of cytomegalovirus status by the classifier as highly specific and sensitive. Presence/absence results assume similar sequencing depth per donor, which may not hold.

Primers: 60 Vbeta forward and 13 Jbeta reverse. Using immunoSEQ multiplex PCR, the repertoire was profiled, and TCRdb retains in-frame clones only, with some absent. In the table there are 150,000 to 200,000 clones, just under 80% of which are singletons. About this clone: Its antigen is not identified.

The receptor comes from a woman in her thirties in good health and CMV-seropositive. The chain employs TRBV28 and TRBJ2-7, with D maybe TRBD2 (6 bases). Sequencing used PBMCs. CDR3 loop: CASTPPRGGAGEQYF. DNA for the CDR3: TGTGCCAGCACCCCACCCCGCGGAGGGGCGGGAGAGCAGTACTTC.